This T cell receptor beta chain was recorded in a study of preoperative IRX-2 immunotherapy in early breast cancer. As for treatment: preoperative locoregional IRX-2 cytokine immunotherapy. Patients received preoperative, locoregional IRX-2 cytokine immunotherapy in a phase Ib study. The repertoire was sequenced with immunoSEQ multiplex PCR; TCRdb's copy has only in-frame clones and lacks some. The data contain 25,000 to 30,000 clones, over 75% of them singletons. The germline CDR1 and CDR2 sequences are MDHEN and SYDVKM. This CDR3 region has 15 residues. V lost 5 bases and J 2 bases, leaving 12 bases between the germline ends.

The sample was gathered from a patient treated with IRX-2 immunotherapy. The chain recombines TRBV28 with TRBJ2-2, with D possibly matching TRBD2 (6 bases). The origin of this receptor is a human donor with breast cancer. CDR3 amino acids: CASSPPAGNTGELFF. DNA for the CDR3: TGTGCCAGCAGTCCCCCAGCGGGCAACACCGGGGAGCTGTTTTTT.